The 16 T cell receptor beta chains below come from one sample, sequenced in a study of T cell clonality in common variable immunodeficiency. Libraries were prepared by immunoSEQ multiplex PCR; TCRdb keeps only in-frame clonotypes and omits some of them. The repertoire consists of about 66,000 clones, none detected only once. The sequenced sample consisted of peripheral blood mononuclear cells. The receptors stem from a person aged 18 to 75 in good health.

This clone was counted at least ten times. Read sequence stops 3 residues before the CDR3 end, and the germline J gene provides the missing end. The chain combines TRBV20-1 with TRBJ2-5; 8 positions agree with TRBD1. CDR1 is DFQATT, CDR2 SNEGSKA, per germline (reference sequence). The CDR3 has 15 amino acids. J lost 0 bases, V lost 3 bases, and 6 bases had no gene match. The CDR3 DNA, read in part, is TGCAGTGCTAGCCGGGACAGGAATTACCAAGAGACC. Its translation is CSASRDRNYQET. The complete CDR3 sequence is CSASRDRNYQETQYF.

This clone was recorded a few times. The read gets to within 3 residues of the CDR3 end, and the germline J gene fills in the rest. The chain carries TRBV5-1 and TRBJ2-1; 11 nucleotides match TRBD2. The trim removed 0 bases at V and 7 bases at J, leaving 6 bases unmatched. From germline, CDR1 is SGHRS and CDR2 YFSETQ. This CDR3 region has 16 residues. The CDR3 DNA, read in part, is TGCGCCAGCAGCTTGGAAGGGACTAGCGGAAAAAATGAG. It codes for CASSLEGTSGKNE. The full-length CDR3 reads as CASSLEGTSGKNEQFF.

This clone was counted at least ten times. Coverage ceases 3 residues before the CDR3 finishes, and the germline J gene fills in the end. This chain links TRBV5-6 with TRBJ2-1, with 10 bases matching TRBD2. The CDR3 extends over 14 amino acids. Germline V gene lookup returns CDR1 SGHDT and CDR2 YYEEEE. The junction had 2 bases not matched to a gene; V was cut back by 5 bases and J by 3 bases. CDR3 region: CASSLAGDYNEQFF. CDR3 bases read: TGTGCCAGCAGTCTAGCGGGAGACTACAATGAG.

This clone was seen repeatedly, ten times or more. The chain's CDR3 is CASTGTGSHYGYTF. Incomplete CDR3 DNA: TGTGCCAGCACCGGGACAGGATCCCACTATGGC. The chain combines TRBV12-3 or TRBV12-4 with TRBJ1-2; 8 bases are shared with TRBD1. The CDR3 is cut off 3 residues early in the read; its end comes from the germline J gene. Trimming took 7 bases from V and 3 from J; bases not matched to a gene: 7. The CDR3 is 14 amino acids.

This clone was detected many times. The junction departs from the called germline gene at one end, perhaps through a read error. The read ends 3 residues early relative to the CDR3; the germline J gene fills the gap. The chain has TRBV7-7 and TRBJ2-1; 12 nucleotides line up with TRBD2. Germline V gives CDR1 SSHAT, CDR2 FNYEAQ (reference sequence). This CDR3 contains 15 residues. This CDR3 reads CASSLRLAGVNEQFF. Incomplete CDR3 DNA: TGTGCTAGCAGCTTAAGACTAGCGGGAGTCAATGAG.

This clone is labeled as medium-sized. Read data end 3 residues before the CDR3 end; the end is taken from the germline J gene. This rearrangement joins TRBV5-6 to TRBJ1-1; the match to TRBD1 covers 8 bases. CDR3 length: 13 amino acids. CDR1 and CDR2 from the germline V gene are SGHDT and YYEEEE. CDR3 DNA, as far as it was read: TGTGCCAGCAGCGCGGGGACAGGCCAGGAA. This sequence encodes CASSAGTGQE. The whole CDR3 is CASSAGTGQEAFF. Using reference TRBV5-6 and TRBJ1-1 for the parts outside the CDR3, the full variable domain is DAGVTQSPTHLIKTRGQQVTLRCSPKSGHDTVSWYQQALGQGPQFIFQYYEEEERQRGNFPDRFSGHQFPNYSSELNVNALLLGDSALYLCASSAGTGQEAFFGQGTRLTVV.

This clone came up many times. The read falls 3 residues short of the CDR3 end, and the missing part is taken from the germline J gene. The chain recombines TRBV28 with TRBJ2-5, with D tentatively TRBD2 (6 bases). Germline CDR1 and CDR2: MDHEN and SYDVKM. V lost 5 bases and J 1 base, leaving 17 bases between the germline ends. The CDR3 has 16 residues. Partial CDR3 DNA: TGTGCCAGCAGTCCCCGTTTGGCGGGAACCCAAGAGACC. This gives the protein CASSPRLAGTQET. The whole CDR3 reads CASSPRLAGTQETQYF. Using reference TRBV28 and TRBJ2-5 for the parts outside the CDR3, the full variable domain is DVKVTQSSRYLVKRTGEKVFLECVQDMDHENMFWYRQDPGLGLRLIYFSYDVKMKEKGDIPEGYSVSREKKERFSLILESASTNQTSMYLCASSPRLAGTQETQYFGPGTRLLVL.

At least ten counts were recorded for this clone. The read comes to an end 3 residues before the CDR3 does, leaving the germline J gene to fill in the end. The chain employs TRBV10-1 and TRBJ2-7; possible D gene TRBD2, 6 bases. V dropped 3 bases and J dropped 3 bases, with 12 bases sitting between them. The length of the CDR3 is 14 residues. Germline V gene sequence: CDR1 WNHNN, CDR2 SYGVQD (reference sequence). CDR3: CASSDGGADYEQYF. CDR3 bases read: TGCGCCAGCAGTGACGGAGGGGCCGACTACGAG.

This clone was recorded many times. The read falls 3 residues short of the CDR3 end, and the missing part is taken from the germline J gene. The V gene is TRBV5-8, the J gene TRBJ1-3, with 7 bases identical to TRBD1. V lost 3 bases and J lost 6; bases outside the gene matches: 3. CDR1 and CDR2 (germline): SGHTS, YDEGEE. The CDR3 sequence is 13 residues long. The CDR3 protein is CASSSGTVNTIYF. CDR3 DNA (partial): TGTGCCAGCAGCTCCGGGACAGTAAACACC. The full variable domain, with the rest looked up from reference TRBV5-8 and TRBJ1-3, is EAGVTQSPTHLIKTRGQQATLRCSPISGHTSVYWYQQALGLGLQFLLWYDEGEERNRGNFPPRFSGRQFPNYSSELNVNALELEDSALYLCASSSGTVNTIYFGEGSWLTVV.

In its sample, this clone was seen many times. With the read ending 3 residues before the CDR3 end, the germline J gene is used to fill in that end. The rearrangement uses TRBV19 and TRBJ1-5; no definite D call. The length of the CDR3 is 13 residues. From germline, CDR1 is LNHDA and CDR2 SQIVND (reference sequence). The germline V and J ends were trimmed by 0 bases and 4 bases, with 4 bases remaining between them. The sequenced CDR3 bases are TGTGCCAGTAGTATAGATGTAAATCAGCCC. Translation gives CASSIDVNQP. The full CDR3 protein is CASSIDVNQPQHF.

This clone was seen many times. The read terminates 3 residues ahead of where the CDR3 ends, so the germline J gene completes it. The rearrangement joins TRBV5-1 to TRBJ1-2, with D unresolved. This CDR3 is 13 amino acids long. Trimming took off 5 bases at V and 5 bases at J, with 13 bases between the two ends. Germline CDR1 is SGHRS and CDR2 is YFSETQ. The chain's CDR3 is CASSPDLAYGYTF. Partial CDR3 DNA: TGCGCCAGCAGTCCCGACTTAGCTTATGGC. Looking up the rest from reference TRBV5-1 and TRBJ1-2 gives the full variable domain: KAGVTQTPRYLIKTRGQQVTLSCSPISGHRSVSWYQQTPGQGLQFLFEYFSETQRNKGNFPGRFSGRQFSNSRSEMNVSTLELGDSALYLCASSPDLAYGYTFGSGTRLTVV.

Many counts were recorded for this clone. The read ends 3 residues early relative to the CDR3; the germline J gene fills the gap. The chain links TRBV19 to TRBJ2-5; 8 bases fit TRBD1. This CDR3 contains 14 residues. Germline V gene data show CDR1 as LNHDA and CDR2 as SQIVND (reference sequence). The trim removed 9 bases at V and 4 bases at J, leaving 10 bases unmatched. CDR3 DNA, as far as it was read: TGTGCCAGCCGGGACCAGGGGGCGGGAGAGACC. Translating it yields CASRDQGAGET. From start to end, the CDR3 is CASRDQGAGETQYF. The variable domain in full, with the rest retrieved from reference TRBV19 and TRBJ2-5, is DGGITQSPKYLFRKEGQNVTLSCEQNLNHDAMYWYRQDPGQGLRLIYYSQIVNDFQKGDIAEGYSVSREKKESFPLTVTSAQKNPTAFYLCASRDQGAGETQYFGPGTRLLVL.

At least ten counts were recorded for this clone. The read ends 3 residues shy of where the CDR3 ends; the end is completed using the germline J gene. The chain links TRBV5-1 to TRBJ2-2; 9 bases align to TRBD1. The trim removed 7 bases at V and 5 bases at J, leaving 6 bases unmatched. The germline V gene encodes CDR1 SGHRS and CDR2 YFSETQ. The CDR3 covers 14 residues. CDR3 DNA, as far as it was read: TGCGCCAGCGCTACAGGGGGCAATACCGGGGAG. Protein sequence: CASATGGNTGE. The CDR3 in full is CASATGGNTGELFF.

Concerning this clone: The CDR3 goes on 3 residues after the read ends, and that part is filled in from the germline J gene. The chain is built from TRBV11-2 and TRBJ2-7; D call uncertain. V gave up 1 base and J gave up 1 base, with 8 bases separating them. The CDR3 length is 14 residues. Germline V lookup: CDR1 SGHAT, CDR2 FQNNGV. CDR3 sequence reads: CASSLVSGSYEQYF. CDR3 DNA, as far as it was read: TGTGCCAGCAGCTTAGTTTCAGGATCCTACGAG.

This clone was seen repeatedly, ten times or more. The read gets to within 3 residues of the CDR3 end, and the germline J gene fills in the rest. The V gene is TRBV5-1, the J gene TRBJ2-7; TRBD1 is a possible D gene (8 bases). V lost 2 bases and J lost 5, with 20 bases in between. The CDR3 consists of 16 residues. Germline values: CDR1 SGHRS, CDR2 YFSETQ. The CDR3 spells CASSLLPTGAGDEQYF. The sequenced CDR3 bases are TGCGCCAGCAGCTTATTACCGACAGGGGCGGGGGACGAG.

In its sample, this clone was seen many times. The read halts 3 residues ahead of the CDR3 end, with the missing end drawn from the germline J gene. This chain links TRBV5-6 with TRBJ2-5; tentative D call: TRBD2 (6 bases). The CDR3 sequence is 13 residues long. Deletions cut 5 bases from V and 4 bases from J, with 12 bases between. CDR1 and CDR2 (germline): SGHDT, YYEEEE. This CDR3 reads CASRRRAGETQYF. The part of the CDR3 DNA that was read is TGTGCCAGCAGAAGGAGGGCCGGAGAGACC.